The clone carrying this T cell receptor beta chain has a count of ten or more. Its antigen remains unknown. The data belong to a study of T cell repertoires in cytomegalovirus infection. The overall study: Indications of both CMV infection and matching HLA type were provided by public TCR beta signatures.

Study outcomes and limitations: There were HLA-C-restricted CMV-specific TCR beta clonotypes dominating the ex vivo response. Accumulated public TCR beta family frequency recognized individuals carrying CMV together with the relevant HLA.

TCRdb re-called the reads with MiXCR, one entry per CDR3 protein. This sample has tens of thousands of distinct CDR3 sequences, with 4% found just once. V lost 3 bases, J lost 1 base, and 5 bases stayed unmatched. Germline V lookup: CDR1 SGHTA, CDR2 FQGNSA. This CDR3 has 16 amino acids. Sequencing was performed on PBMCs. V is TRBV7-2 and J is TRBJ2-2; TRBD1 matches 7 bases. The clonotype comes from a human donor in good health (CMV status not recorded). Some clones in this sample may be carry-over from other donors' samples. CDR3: CASSFGQVRNTGELFF. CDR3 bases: TGTGCCAGCAGCTTCGGACAGGTGCGGAACACCGGGGAGCTGTTTTTT.